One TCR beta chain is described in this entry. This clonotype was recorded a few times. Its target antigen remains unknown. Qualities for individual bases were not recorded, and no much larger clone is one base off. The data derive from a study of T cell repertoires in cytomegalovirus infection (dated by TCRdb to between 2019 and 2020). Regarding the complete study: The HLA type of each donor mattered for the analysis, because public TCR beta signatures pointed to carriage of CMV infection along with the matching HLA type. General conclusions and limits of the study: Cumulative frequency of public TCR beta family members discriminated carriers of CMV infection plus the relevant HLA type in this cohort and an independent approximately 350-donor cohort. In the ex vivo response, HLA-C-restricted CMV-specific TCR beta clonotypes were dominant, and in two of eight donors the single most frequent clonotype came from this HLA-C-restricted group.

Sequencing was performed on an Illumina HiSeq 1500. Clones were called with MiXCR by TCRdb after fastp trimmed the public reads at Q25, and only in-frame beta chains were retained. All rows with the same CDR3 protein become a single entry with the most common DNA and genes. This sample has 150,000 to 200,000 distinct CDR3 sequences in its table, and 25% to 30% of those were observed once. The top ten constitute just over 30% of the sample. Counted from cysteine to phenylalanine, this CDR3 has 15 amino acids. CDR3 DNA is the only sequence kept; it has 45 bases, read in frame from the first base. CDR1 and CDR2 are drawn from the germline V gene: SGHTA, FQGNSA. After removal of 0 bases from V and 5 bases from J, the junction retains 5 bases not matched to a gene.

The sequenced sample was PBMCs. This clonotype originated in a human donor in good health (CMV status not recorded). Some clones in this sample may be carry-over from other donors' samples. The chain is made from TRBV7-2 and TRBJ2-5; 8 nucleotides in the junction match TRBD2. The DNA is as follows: TGTGCCAGCAGCTTAGCCGGGGGGGCGGGGGAGACCCAGTACTTC. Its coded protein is CASSLAGGAGETQYF.